The 7 T cell receptor beta chains below come from one sample, sequenced in a study of T cells in narcolepsy. Sequencing was performed with immunoSEQ multiplex PCR; in TCRdb, only in-frame clones are kept and a portion is missing. The table includes almost 25,000 clones, around two thirds detected once. The material sequenced was memory (CD45RA-) CD4+ T cells from blood. These receptors were obtained from a human donor in good health.

This chain connects TRBV2 to TRBJ2-7; possible D gene TRBD2, 7 bases. This CDR3 region has 15 residues. Germline V gives CDR1 SNHLY, CDR2 FYNNEI. Trimming pared 5 bases from V and 7 bases from J, leaving 21 bases between. This chain's CDR3 is CASSTRGAAAGEQYF. For the CDR3, the DNA is TGTGCCAGCAGTACCCGGGGGGCTGCCGCTGGAGAGCAGTACTTC.

The CDR3 is CASSLVSGSYNEQFF. CDR3 coding DNA: TGCGCCAGCAGCTTGGTTAGCGGGAGTTACAATGAGCAGTTCTTC. V gene TRBV5-1 combines with J gene TRBJ2-1; 9 bases map to TRBD2. The CDR3 covers 15 residues. The J segment lost 4 bases and the V segment lost 0 bases, leaving 2 bases of the junction unmatched. Germline V gives CDR1 SGHRS, CDR2 YFSETQ.

The chain couples TRBV28 to TRBJ1-5; maybe TRBD1 (5 bases). The germline CDR1 and CDR2 sequences are MDHEN and SYDVKM. This CDR3 spans 16 amino acids. V lost 2 bases and J lost 3, with 14 bases in between. The CDR3 bases are TGTGCCAGCAGTTTAATGTTTCGACAGATCAATCAGCCCCAGCATTTT. It yields the protein CASSLMFRQINQPQHF. The full variable domain, in which reference TRBV28 and TRBJ1-5 provide the parts outside the CDR3, is DVKVTQSSRYLVKRTGEKVFLECVQDMDHENMFWYRQDPGLGLRLIYFSYDVKMKEKGDIPEGYSVSREKKERFSLILESASTNQTSMYLCASSLMFRQINQPQHFGDGTRLSIL.

Regarding this clone: The junction departs from the called germline gene at one end, perhaps through a read error. The chain uses TRBV5-1 and TRBJ1-3; D remains unclear. CDR1 and CDR2 from the germline V gene are SGHRS and YFSETQ. This CDR3 region has 14 residues. The CDR3, as DNA: TGCGCCAGCAGAAGTCGGCTCGCTGGGAACACCATATATTTT. Protein sequence: CASRSRLAGNTIYF.

This clone has more than one count but fewer than ten. The chain joins TRBV7-2 to TRBJ1-4; 7 bases match TRBD1. This CDR3 has 16 residues. V trimming: 4 bases; J trimming: 6 bases; junction bases outside the gene matches: 11. CDR1 is SGHTA and CDR2 is FQGNSA in the germline V gene. The CDR3 here is CASSYPPRDRYEKLFF. The CDR3 DNA reads as TGTGCCAGCAGCTATCCGCCCCGGGACAGATATGAAAAACTGTTTTTT. Based on the CDR3 plus reference TRBV7-2 and TRBJ1-4, the full variable domain is GAGVSQSPSNKVTEKGKDVELRCDPISGHTALYWYRQSLGQGLEFLIYFQGNSAPDKSGLPSDRFSAERTGGSVSTLTIQRTQQEDSAVYLCASSYPPRDRYEKLFFGSGTQLSVL.

The chain carries TRBV19 and TRBJ2-7, with unresolved D. The germline gives CDR1 LNHDA, CDR2 SQIVND (reference sequence). Trimming removed 4 bases at V and 1 base at J, with 14 bases between. CDR3 length: 15 amino acids. In DNA, the CDR3 is TGTGCCAGTAGTAAAGGTGTTGGGGATTCCTACGAGCAGTACTTC. It yields the protein CASSKGVGDSYEQYF.

The chain carries TRBV28 and TRBJ2-1; 7 bases line up with TRBD1. V shed 6 bases and J 4 bases; nucleotides not matched to a gene: 9. Germline V gene data show CDR1 as MDHEN and CDR2 as SYDVKM. This CDR3 contains 15 residues. For the CDR3, the DNA is TGTGCCAGCAGCTCCCTCCGACAGGGTTACAATGAGCAGTTCTTC. It specifies CASSSLRQGYNEQFF.